The 15 T cell receptor beta chains below were found in one sample sequenced in a study of shared clonotypes between healthy human individuals. Produced via immunoSEQ multiplex PCR; TCRdb's table is partial and in-frame only. The sample has roughly 2.2 million clones; 93% are singletons. The sample consisted of naive CD4+ T cells from PBMCs. Subset of the sample: CD45RA+ positively selected. These receptors came from a man aged 18 to 29 in good health. Some clones in this sample may be carry-over from other donors' samples.

The V gene is TRBV9, the J gene TRBJ2-7; 13 nucleotides agree with TRBD2. This CDR3 is built from 14 residues. Germline V gene lookup returns CDR1 SGDLS and CDR2 YYNGEE. V shed 6 bases and J 4 bases; nucleotides not matched to a gene: 4. CDR3 sequence reads: CASNPGLAGYEQYF. The CDR3 DNA reads TGTGCCAGCAACCCGGGACTAGCGGGGTACGAGCAGTACTTC.

The V and J genes are TRBV10-3 and TRBJ2-5, with D uncertain. CDR1 and CDR2 from the germline V gene are ENHRY and SYGVKD. This CDR3 region has 13 residues. V dropped 3 bases and J dropped 3 bases, with 8 bases sitting between them. Here the CDR3 DNA reads TGTGCCATCAGTGACACAGACAAAGAGACCCAGTACTTC. Translating it yields CAISDTDKETQYF.

On this clone: Other DNA sequences of this sample code for an identical CDR3. J is TRBJ2-2 and V is TRBV11-2; D is unresolved. The CDR3 consists of 11 residues. Germline-derived CDR1 and CDR2 are SGHAT and FQNNGV. Trimming took 5 bases from V and 6 from J, leaving 4 bases between them. The CDR3 here is CASSLAGELFF. The CDR3 DNA follows: TGTGCCAGCAGCCTAGCCGGGGAGCTGTTTTTT.

The chain is built from TRBV4-2 and TRBJ1-6; D might be TRBD1 (5 bases). The germline gives CDR1 LGHNA, CDR2 YNFKEQ. Between the trimmed V and J ends, which lost 0 bases and 5 bases, there was a span of 17 bases. The CDR3 has 18 residues. DNA for the CDR3: TGTGCCAGCAGCCAAGATCGAAAAAGGGGCCGAAATAATTCACCCCTCCACTTT. Its protein is CASSQDRKRGRNNSPLHF.

V and J are TRBV19 and TRBJ2-1; D possibly corresponds to TRBD2 (5 bases). Per the germline V gene, CDR1 is LNHDA and CDR2 is SQIVND (reference sequence). CDR3 length: 14 residues. Trimming cost V 5 bases and J 4 bases, with 12 bases left between them. The CDR3 loop is CASSVSRGYNEQFF. The DNA for the CDR3 is TGTGCCAGTAGTGTCTCTAGAGGGTACAATGAGCAGTTCTTC.

V is TRBV10-3 and J is TRBJ2-3; 9 bases match TRBD2. Losses at the gene ends were 2 bases for V and 8 bases for J; bases not matched to a gene: 11. CDR3 size: 16 residues. Germline CDR1 ENHRY, CDR2 SYGVKD. The CDR3 reads CAISEGLSGSGGTQYF. As DNA, the CDR3 is TGTGCCATCAGTGAGGGCCTTAGCGGGAGTGGGGGTACGCAGTATTTT.

The chain couples TRBV28 to TRBJ1-1; tentatively, D is TRBD1 (6 bases). This CDR3 has 14 amino acids. V lost 6 bases and J 11 bases, leaving 22 bases between the germline ends. CDR1 and CDR2 from the germline V gene are MDHEN and SYDVKM. The CDR3: CASSLRRGGFRAFF. Here the CDR3 DNA reads TGTGCCAGCAGCCTAAGGAGGGGGGGCTTTAGGGCTTTCTTT.

The rearrangement links TRBV10-1 to TRBJ2-1, with 13 bases matching TRBD2. CDR3 length: 16 residues. With 3 bases clipped from V and 8 bases from J, the junction kept 7 bases outside the gene matches. The germline gives CDR1 WNHNN, CDR2 SYGVQD (reference sequence). This chain's CDR3 is CASSDGLAGEFDEQFF. The CDR3 DNA reads as TGCGCCAGCAGTGATGGACTAGCGGGAGAGTTTGATGAGCAGTTCTTC.

The chain has TRBV7-9 and TRBJ2-1, with D unresolved. Germline values: CDR1 SEHNR, CDR2 FQNEAQ (reference sequence). Trimming stripped 2 bases from V and 6 bases from J, with 8 bases between. This CDR3 is 13 amino acids long. The CDR3 loop reads CASSLPRPNEQFF. CDR3 in DNA: TGTGCCAGCAGCTTACCTCGCCCCAATGAGCAGTTCTTC.

V gene TRBV7-2 combines with J gene TRBJ2-1; D may be TRBD1 or TRBD2 (5 bases each). This CDR3 is 13 amino acids long. Trimming shortened V by 5 bases and J by 8 bases, and 13 bases separated the two germline ends. The germline CDR1 and CDR2 sequences are SGHTA and FQGNSA. The CDR3: CASSGGVRDEQFF. In DNA, the CDR3 is TGTGCCAGCAGCGGGGGTGTTAGGGATGAGCAGTTCTTC.

The rearrangement uses TRBV5-1 and TRBJ2-7, with D possibly being TRBD2 (6 bases). Germline lookup yields CDR1 SGHRS and CDR2 YFSETQ. This CDR3 contains 16 residues. The V end was cut by 0 bases, the J end by 3 bases, with 16 bases between. The DNA for the CDR3 is TGCGCCAGCAGCTTGGGAGGAGGGTTAAACCTCTACGAGCAGTACTTC. As protein: CASSLGGGLNLYEQYF.

The chain employs TRBV19 and TRBJ1-3; D gene unclear. Germline CDR1 and CDR2: LNHDA and SQIVND (reference sequence). CDR3 size: 13 residues. V shed 6 bases and J shed 4 bases, with 10 bases lying between them. This CDR3 is CASSAIGGNTIYF. The CDR3 DNA sequence: TGTGCCAGTAGCGCAATCGGCGGAAACACCATATATTTT. Using reference TRBV19 and TRBJ1-3 for the parts outside the CDR3, the full variable domain is DGGITQSPKYLFRKEGQNVTLSCEQNLNHDAMYWYRQDPGQGLRLIYYSQIVNDFQKGDIAEGYSVSREKKESFPLTVTSAQKNPTAFYLCASSAIGGNTIYFGEGSWLTVV.

The chain joins TRBV6-4 to TRBJ2-7; D is tentatively TRBD1 or TRBD2 (5 bases each). CDR1 MRHNA and CDR2 SNTAGT come from the germline V gene. The CDR3 contains 16 residues. With 5 bases removed from V and 0 bases from J, the gap between germline ends came to 17 bases. CDR3 in DNA: TGTGCCAGCAGTCCTGTCGGGACCGAGAACTCCTACGAGCAGTACTTC. Translation gives CASSPVGTENSYEQYF.

J is TRBJ2-1 and V is TRBV19, with 12 positions matching TRBD2. Germline CDR1 and CDR2: LNHDA and SQIVND (reference sequence). The CDR3 spans 15 residues. Germline trimming cut 3 bases from V and 4 bases from J; bases unmatched to any gene: 1. As DNA, the CDR3 is TGTGCCAGTAGTATTACTAGCGGGAGGTACAATGAGCAGTTCTTC. Translating gives CASSITSGRYNEQFF.

The chain is built from TRBV28 and TRBJ2-4; D may be TRBD1 or TRBD2 (5 bases each). Trimming removed 5 bases at V and 2 bases at J, with 16 bases between. There are 16 residues in the CDR3. Germline V gene lookup returns CDR1 MDHEN and CDR2 SYDVKM. The CDR3 coding sequence is TGTGCCAGCAGTCTGGGGCAGCCGGGGTCCAAAAACATTCAGTACTTC. Its protein product is CASSLGQPGSKNIQYF.